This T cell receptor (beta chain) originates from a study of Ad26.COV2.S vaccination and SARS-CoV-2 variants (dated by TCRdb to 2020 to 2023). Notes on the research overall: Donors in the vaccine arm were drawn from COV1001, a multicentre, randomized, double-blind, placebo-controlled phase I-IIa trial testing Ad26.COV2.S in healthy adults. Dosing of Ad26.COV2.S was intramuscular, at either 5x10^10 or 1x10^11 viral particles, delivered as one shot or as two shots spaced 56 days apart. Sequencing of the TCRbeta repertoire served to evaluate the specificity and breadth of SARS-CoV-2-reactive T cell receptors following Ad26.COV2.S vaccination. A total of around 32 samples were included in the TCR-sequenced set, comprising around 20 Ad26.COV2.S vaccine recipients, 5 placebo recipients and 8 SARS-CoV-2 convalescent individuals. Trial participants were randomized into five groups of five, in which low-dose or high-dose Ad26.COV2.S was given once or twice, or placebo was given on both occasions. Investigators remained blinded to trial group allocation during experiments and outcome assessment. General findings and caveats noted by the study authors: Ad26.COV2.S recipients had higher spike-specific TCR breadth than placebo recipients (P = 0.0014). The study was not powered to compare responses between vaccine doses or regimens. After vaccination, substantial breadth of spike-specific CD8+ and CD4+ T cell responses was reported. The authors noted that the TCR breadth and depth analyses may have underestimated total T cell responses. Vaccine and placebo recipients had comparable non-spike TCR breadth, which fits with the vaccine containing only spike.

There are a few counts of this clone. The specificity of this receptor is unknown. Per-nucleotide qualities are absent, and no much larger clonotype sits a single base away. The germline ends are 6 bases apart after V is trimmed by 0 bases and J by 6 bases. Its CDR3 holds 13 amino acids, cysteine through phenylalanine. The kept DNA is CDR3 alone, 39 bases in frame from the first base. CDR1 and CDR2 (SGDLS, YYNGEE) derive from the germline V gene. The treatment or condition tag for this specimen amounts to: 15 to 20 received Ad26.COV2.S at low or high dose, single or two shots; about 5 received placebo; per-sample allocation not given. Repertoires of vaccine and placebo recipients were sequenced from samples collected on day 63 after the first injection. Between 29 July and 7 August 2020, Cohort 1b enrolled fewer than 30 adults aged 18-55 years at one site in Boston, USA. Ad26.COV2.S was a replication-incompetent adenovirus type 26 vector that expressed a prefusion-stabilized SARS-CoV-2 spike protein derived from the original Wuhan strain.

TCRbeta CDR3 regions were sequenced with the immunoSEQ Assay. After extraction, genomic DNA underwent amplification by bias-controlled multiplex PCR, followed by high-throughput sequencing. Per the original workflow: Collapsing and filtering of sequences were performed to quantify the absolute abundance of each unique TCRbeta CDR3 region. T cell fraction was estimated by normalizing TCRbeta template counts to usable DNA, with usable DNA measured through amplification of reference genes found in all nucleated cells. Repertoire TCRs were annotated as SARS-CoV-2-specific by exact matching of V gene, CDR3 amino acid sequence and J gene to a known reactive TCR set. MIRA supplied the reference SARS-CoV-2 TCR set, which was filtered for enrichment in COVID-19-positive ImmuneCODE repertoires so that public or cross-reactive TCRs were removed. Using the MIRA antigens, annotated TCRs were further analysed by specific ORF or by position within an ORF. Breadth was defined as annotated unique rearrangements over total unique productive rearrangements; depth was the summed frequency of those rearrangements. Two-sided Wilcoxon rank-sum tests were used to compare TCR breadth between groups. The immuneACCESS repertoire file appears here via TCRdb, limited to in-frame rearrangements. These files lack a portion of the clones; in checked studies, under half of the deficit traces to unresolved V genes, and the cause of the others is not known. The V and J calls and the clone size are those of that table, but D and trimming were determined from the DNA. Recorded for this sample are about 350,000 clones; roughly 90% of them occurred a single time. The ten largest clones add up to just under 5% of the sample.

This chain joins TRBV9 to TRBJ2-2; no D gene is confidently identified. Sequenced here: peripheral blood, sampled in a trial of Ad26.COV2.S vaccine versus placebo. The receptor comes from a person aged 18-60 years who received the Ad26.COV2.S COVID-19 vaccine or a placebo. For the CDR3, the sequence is CASSVDLPGELFF. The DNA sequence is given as TGTGCCAGCAGCGTAGATCTTCCCGGGGAGCTGTTTTTT. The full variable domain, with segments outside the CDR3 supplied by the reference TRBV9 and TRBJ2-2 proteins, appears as DSGVTQTPKHLITATGQRVTLRCSPRSGDLSVYWYQQSLDQGLQFLIQYYNGEERAKGNILERFSAQQFPDLHSELNLSSLELGDSALYFCASSVDLPGELFFGEGSRLTVL.